A selection of T cell receptor beta chains follows, all from one sample in a study of OX40 agonist ivuxolimab in advanced cancers. Data came from immunoSEQ multiplex PCR; TCRdb stores just in-frame clones and leaves some out. The table includes about 69,000 clones, about three quarters detected once. The starting material was CD4+ or CD8+ T cells sorted from blood, obtained in a trial of the OX40 agonist ivuxolimab. The receptors were gathered from an adult with an advanced solid tumor such as melanoma, head and neck, liver or kidney cancer. Both conserved end residues are part of each CDR3. The D gene is left open where the match is weak.

>TRBJ1-1|NA|TRBV29-1
CSVRNTEAFF
>TRBJ2-1|TRBD2|TRBV7-2
CASSLARLAGGSSYNEQFF
>TRBJ2-7|NA|TRBV5-4
CASSLEDGYEQYF
>TRBJ1-1|TRBD1|TRBV19
CASSIEGTGDLLNTEAFF
>TRBJ2-1|TRBD2|TRBV6-6
CASSYASGEQFF
>TRBJ2-7|NA|TRBV2
CASSVHYEQYF
>TRBJ2-3|TRBD2|TRBV19
CASSSLAGGTDTQYF
>TRBJ2-5|TRBD1|TRBV9
CASSSDGTGRETQYF
>TRBJ1-4|TRBD1|TRBV5-8
CASRRTGSEKLFF
>TRBJ2-1|NA|TRBV30
CACRHRGNEQFF
>TRBJ2-3|TRBD2|TRBV9
CASSLSSGGAGRQYF